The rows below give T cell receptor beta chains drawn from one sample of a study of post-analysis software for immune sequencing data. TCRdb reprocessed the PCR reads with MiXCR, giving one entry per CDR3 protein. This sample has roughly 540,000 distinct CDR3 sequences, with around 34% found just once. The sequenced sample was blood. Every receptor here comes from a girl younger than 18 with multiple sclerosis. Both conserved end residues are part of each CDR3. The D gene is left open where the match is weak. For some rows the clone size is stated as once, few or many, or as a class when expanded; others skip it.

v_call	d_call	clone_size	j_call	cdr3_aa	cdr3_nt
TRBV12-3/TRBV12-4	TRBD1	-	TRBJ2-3	CASRPWDRVVEDTQYF	TGTGCCAGCAGGCCCTGGGACAGGGTGGTTGAGGATACGCAGTATTTT
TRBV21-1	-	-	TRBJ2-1	CASNYVRSGTSGGDNEQFF	TGTGCCAGCAACTATGTGAGATCCGGGACTAGCGGGGGGGACAATGAGCAGTTCTTC
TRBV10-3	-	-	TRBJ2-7	CAISDRDAEQYF	TGTGCCATCAGTGATAGGGACGCCGAGCAGTACTTC
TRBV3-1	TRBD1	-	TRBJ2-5	CASSQLGTEETQYF	TGTGCCAGCAGCCAGCTCGGGACAGAAGAGACCCAGTACTTC
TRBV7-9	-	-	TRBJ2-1	CASSLRPGAVNEQFF	TGTGCCAGCAGCTTAAGACCGGGGGCGGTGAATGAGCAGTTCTTC
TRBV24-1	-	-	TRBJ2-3	CATSDFRTSTSRDTQYF	TGTGCCACCAGTGATTTTAGGACATCAACTAGCAGAGATACGCAGTATTTT
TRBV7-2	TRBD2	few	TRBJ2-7	CASSPRGGGGSYEQYF	TGTGCCAGCAGCCCCCGGGGTGGCGGGGGGTCCTACGAGCAGTACTTC
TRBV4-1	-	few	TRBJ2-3	CASSQENREDTQYF	TGCGCCAGCAGCCAAGAAAACCGGGAAGATACGCAGTATTTT
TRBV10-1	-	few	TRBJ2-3	CASSDAGSTDTQYF	TGCGCCAGCAGTGATGCGGGAAGCACAGATACGCAGTATTTT
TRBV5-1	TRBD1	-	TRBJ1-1	CASSVDRGTEAFF	TGCGCCAGCAGCGTGGACAGGGGTACTGAAGCTTTCTTT
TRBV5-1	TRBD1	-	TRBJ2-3	CASGRTGKTDTQYF	TGCGCCAGCGGGCGGACAGGGAAGACAGATACGCAGTATTTT
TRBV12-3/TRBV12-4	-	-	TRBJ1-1	CASSREYTEAFF	TGTGCCAGCAGTCGAGAGTACACTGAAGCTTTCTTT
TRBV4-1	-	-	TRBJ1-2	CASSQEGPGRGYTF	TGCGCCAGCAGCCAAGAGGGGCCAGGGCGAGGCTACACCTTC
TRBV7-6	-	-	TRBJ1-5	CASSLAAGDFHSNQPQHF	TGTGCCAGCAGCTTAGCAGCCGGCGATTTTCATAGCAATCAACCCCAGCATTTT
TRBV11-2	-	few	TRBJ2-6	CASALMGRLSGANVLTF	TGTGCCAGCGCACTTATGGGCAGGCTCTCTGGGGCCAACGTCCTGACTTTC
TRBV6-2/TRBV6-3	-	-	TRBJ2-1	CASSYSPFNEQFF	TGTGCCAGCAGTTACTCCCCGTTCAATGAGCAGTTCTTC
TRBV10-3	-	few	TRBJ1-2	CAISTGEFYGYTF	TGTGCCATCAGTACAGGAGAATTCTATGGCTACACCTTC
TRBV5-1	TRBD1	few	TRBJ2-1	CASSLGGQGGNEQFF	TGCGCCAGCAGCTTGGGGGGACAGGGTGGCAATGAGCAGTTCTTC
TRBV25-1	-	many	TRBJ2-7	CASSAGTGSSYEQYF	TGTGCCAGCAGTGCAGGGACGGGCAGCTCCTACGAGCAGTACTTC
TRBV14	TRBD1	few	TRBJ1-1	CASSLLTGTVNTEAFF	TGTGCCAGCAGCCTCCTTACCGGGACAGTCAACACTGAAGCTTTCTTT
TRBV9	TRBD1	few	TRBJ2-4	CASSTQPGQGKNIQYF	TGTGCCAGCAGCACTCAACCGGGACAGGGCAAAAACATTCAGTACTTC
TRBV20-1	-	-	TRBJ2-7	CSARDRVSGTYEQYF	TGCAGTGCTAGAGATAGGGTTAGCGGAACCTACGAGCAGTACTTC